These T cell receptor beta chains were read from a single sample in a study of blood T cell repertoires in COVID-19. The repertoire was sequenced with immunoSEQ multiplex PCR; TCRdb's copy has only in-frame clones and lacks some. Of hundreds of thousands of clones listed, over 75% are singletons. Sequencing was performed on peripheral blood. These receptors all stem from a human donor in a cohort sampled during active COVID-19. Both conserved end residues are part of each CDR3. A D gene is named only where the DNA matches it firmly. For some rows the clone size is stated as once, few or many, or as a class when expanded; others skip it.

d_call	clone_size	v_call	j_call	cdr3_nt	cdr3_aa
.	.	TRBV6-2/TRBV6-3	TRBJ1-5	TGTGCCAGCAGTTACTCGAACTCCAATCAGCCCCAGCATTTT	CASSYSNSNQPQHF
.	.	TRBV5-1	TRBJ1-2	TGCGCCAGCAGCCCGACAGGTTATGGCTACACCTTC	CASSPTGYGYTF
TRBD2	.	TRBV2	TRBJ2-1	TGTGCCAGCAGTGCCAGCAGCGGGGGCGCCTACAATGAGCAGTTCTTC	CASSASSGGAYNEQFF
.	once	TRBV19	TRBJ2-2	TGTGCCAGTAGTATAAGGAGATTCAGGGGTTTGGCCGGGGAGCTGTTTTTT	CASSIRRFRGLAGELFF
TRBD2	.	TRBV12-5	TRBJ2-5	TGTGCTAGTGGTACCGGGACTAGCGGGCGGGAGACCCAGTACTTC	CASGTGTSGRETQYF
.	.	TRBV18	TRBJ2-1	TGTGCCAGCTCACCACCGTCTCTGAATGAGCAGTTCTTC	CASSPPSLNEQFF
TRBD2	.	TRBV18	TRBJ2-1	TGTGCCAGCTCACCCCTGGCTAGCGGGGGGGCTTGGGGTGAGCAGTTCTTC	CASSPLASGGAWGEQFF
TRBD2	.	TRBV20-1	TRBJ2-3	TGCAGTGCTAGTGGCCTAGCGGCGTACCCTAGCACAGATACGCAGTATTTT	CSASGLAAYPSTDTQYF
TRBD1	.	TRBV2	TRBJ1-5	TGTGCCAGCAGCACGGACAGGGATCCTCAGCCCCAGCATTTT	CASSTDRDPQPQHF
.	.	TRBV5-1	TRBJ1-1	TGCGCCAGCAGCTTGGGCCGGGGGGTGGTGTTCACTGAAGCTTTCTTT	CASSLGRGVVFTEAFF
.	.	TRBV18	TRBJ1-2	TGTGCCAGCTCACCAAATAGCATAGGACAGCAGAACTACACCTTC	CASSPNSIGQQNYTF
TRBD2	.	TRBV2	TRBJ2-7	TGTGCCAGCAGCTCGGGACTAGCGGGAGTCCACGAGCAGTACTTC	CASSSGLAGVHEQYF
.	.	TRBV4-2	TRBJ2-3	TGTGCCAGCAGCCAAGATTCAGCGACAGGCACAGATACGCAGTATTTT	CASSQDSATGTDTQYF
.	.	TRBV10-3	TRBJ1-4	TGTGCCATCAGTGGGGGCTTCTATGAAAAACTGTTTTTT	CAISGGFYEKLFF
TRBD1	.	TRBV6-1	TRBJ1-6	TGTGCCAGCAGTGAAGAGGAGGGACAGGGGGCTTCACCCCTCCACTTT	CASSEEEGQGASPLHF
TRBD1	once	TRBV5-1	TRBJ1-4	TGCGCCAGCAGCGTAAGACAGGGGGTTTCCCAAAAACTGTTTTTT	CASSVRQGVSQKLFF
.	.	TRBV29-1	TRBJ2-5	TGCAGCGCCCTCCGGGGGGCTGCTGAGACCCAGTACTTC	CSALRGAAETQYF